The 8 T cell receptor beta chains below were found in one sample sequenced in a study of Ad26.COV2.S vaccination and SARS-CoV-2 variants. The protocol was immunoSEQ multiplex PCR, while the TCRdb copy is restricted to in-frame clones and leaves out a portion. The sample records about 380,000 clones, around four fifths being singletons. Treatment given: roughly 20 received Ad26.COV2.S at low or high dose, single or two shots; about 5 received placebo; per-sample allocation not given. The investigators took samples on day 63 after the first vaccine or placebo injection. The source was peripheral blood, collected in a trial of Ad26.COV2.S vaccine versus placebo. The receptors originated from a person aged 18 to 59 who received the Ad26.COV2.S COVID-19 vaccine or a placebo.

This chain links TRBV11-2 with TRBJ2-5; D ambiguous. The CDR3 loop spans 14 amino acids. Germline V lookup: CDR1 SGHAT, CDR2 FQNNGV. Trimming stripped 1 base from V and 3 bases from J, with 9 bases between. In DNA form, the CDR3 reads TGTGCCAGCAGCTTAGCCCCAATGAAAGAGACCCAGTACTTC. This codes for CASSLAPMKETQYF.

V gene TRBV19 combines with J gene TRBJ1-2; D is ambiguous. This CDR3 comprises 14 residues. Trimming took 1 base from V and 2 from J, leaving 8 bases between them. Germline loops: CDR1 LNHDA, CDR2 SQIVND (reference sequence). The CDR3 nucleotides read TGTGCCAGTAGTATAGTCTTAAGGAACTATGGCTACACCTTC. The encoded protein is CASSIVLRNYGYTF. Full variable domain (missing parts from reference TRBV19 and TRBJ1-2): DGGITQSPKYLFRKEGQNVTLSCEQNLNHDAMYWYRQDPGQGLRLIYYSQIVNDFQKGDIAEGYSVSREKKESFPLTVTSAQKNPTAFYLCASSIVLRNYGYTFGSGTRLTVV.

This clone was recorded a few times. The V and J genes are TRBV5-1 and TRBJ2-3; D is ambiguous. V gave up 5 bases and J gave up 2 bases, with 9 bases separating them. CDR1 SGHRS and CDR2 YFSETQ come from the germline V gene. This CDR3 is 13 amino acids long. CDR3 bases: TGCGCCAGCAGTGCTGGACCCACAGATACGCAGTATTTT. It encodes CASSAGPTDTQYF.

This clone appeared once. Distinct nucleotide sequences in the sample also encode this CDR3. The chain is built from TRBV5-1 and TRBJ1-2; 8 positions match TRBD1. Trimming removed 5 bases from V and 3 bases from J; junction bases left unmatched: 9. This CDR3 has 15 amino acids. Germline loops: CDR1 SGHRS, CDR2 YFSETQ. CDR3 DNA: TGCGCCAGCAGTCTCGCACTGACAGGGGACTATGGCTACACCTTC. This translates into CASSLALTGDYGYTF.

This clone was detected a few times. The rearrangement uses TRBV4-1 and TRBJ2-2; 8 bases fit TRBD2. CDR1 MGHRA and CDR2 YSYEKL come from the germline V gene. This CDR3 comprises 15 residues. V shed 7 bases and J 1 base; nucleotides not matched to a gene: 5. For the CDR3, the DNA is TGCGCCAGCACCAAGAGCGGGGGGAACACCGGGGAGCTGTTTTTT. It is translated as CASTKSGGNTGELFF.

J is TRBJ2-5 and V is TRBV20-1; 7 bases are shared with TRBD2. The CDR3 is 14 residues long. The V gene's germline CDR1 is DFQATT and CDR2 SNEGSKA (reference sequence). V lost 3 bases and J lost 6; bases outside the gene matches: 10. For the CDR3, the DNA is TGCAGTGCTAGTAAGGGAGGGAGCAGAAAGACCCAGTACTTC. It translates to CSASKGGSRKTQYF.

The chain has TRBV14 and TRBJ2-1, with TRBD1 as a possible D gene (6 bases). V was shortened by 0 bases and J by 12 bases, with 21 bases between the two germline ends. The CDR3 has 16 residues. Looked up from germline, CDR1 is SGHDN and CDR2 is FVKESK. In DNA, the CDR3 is TGTGCCAGCAGCCAAGATAGGGGCAATGGGGGCCGAGGGCAGTTCTTC. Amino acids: CASSQDRGNGGRGQFF.

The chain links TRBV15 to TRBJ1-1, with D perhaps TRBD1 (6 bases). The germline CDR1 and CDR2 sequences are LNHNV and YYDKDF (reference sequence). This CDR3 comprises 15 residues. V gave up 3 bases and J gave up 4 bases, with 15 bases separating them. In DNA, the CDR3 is TGTGCCACCAGCAGCCAGGGGCGAGGAAGCACTGAAGCTTTCTTT. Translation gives CATSSQGRGSTEAFF. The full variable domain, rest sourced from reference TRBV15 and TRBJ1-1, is DAMVIQNPRYQVTQFGKPVTLSCSQTLNHNVMYWYQQKSSQAPKLLFHYYDKDFNNEADTPDNFQSRRPNTSFCFLDIRSPGLGDTAMYLCATSSQGRGSTEAFFGQGTRLTVV.